Listed here are 24 T cell receptor beta chains from one sample, sequenced in a study of identical twins. TCRdb ran MiXCR on the 5' RACE reads and lists one entry per CDR3 protein. The sample yields hundreds of thousands of distinct CDR3 sequences, 10% to 15% seen once. These data also formed part of another study, on yellow fever vaccine responses in identical twins.

Sequences were obtained from PBMCs. These receptors all stem from a woman between 18 and 29 years old in good health.

This chain links TRBV9 with TRBJ2-3; 14 bases are a match to TRBD2. Per germline, CDR1 SGDLS and CDR2 YYNGEE. V was pared by 3 bases and J by 3 bases, with 6 bases of the junction left unmatched. The CDR3 is 17 amino acids. The CDR3 bases are TGTGCCAGCAGCGCGGGACTAGCGGGAGTAATGACAGATACGCAGTATTTT. Amino acids: CASSAGLAGVMTDTQYF.

This clonotype was counted at least ten times. This rearrangement joins TRBV7-9 to TRBJ2-1, with D perhaps TRBD2 (6 bases). This CDR3 has 14 residues. V shed 5 bases and J shed 1 base, with 9 bases lying between them. Germline lookup yields CDR1 SEHNR and CDR2 FQNEAQ (reference sequence). In DNA, the CDR3 is TGTGCCAGCAGCCTCGGGACTTCCTACAATGAGCAGTTCTTC. This sequence encodes CASSLGTSYNEQFF.

The table lists this clonotype with a few counts. V and J are TRBV3-1 and TRBJ2-4, with 13 bases aligning to TRBD2. V lost 4 bases and J lost 4; bases outside the gene matches: 4. CDR1 and CDR2 (germline): LGHDT, YNNKEL (reference sequence). The CDR3 spans 16 residues. The CDR3 reads CASSPKTSGGKNIQYF. CDR3 in DNA: TGTGCCAGCAGCCCGAAGACTAGCGGGGGGAAAAACATTCAGTACTTC.

The table lists this clonotype with many counts. This chain uses TRBV4-1 with TRBJ2-2; 9 bases fit TRBD1. The CDR3 length is 15 residues. V lost 6 bases and J lost 6; bases outside the gene matches: 8. Germline CDR1 and CDR2: MGHRA and YSYEKL. CDR3 residues: CASSRGQGFPGELFF. The CDR3 nucleotides are TGCGCCAGCAGTCGGGGACAGGGCTTCCCCGGGGAGCTGTTTTTT.

This clonotype was observed a handful of times. The chain uses TRBV5-1 and TRBJ2-2; tentatively, D is TRBD1 or TRBD2 (5 bases each). V was trimmed by 3 bases and J by 0 bases, leaving 18 bases between them. This CDR3 has 18 amino acids. Per germline, CDR1 SGHRS and CDR2 YFSETQ. CDR3 in amino acids: CASSSPSRGASNTGELFF. The CDR3 DNA reads TGCGCCAGCAGCTCTCCCTCCCGGGGCGCCTCGAACACCGGGGAGCTGTTTTTT.

This clonotype has ten or more counts. The rearrangement links TRBV10-3 to TRBJ2-3; D may match TRBD1 or TRBD2 (5 bases each). V lost 3 bases and J 1 base, leaving 11 bases between the germline ends. CDR1 and CDR2 (germline): ENHRY, SYGVKD. The CDR3 has 15 amino acids. The CDR3 bases are TGTGCCATCAGTGATGGCAGAGGGGGCACAGATACGCAGTATTTT. Translating it yields CAISDGRGGTDTQYF.

CDR3 nucleotides: TGTGCCAGCAGCCAAGGAGTCGCTTGGACAGGGAATGAGCAGTTCTTC. It is translated as CASSQGVAWTGNEQFF. This chain uses TRBV3-1 with TRBJ2-1; 8 positions match TRBD1. Trimming took 1 base from V and 7 from J; bases not matched to a gene: 9. This CDR3 has 16 amino acids. Germline CDR1 is LGHDT and CDR2 is YNNKEL (reference sequence).

This chain joins TRBV10-3 and TRBJ2-1; 11 nucleotides line up with TRBD2. V dropped 8 bases and J dropped 9; count of bases not matched to a gene: 12. The CDR3 spans 15 residues. CDR1 is ENHRY and CDR2 is SYGVKD in the germline V gene. Written as DNA, the CDR3 is TGTGCCATCGACCCGGGACTAGCGGCGCCGGGTGAGCAGTTCTTC. This translates into CAIDPGLAAPGEQFF.

In its sample, this clonotype was seen a few times. The chain uses TRBV7-9 and TRBJ1-4; maybe TRBD1 (6 bases). The germline V gene has CDR1 SEHNR and CDR2 FQNEAQ (reference sequence). This CDR3 comprises 15 residues. The V gene lost 4 bases and the J gene lost 8 bases, with 17 bases spanning the gap. The CDR3 sequence is CASSYQGGINEKLFF. CDR3 in DNA: TGTGCCAGCAGCTACCAAGGGGGGATAAACGAAAAACTGTTTTTT.

The genes are TRBV29-1 and TRBJ1-1; 7 positions agree with TRBD1. V dropped 3 bases and J dropped 6; count of bases not matched to a gene: 4. Germline CDR1 reads SQVTM; CDR2 reads ANQGSEA. This CDR3 has 12 residues. The CDR3 here is CSVDRGSAEAFF. The CDR3 nucleotides read TGCAGCGTTGACAGGGGGAGCGCTGAAGCTTTCTTT.

This clonotype was seen many times. The chain is built from TRBV20-1 and TRBJ1-2, with 7 bases that match TRBD1. Unmatched junction bases numbered 7, after V lost 3 bases and J lost 3 bases. The CDR3 totals 14 residues. Per the germline V gene, CDR1 is DFQATT and CDR2 is SNEGSKA (reference sequence). The chain's CDR3 is CSASKGGNDYGYTF. CDR3 DNA: TGCAGTGCTAGCAAAGGGGGCAATGACTATGGCTACACCTTC.

The chain has TRBV19 and TRBJ2-1; the D call may be TRBD1 or TRBD2 (5 bases each). CDR3 length: 13 residues. Germline CDR1 LNHDA, CDR2 SQIVND (reference sequence). The V end was cut by 2 bases, the J end by 10 bases, with 12 bases between. In DNA, the CDR3 is TGTGCCAGTAGTATAACGGGGCTTCCCGAGCAGTTCTTC. The encoded protein is CASSITGLPEQFF.

This clonotype has ten or more counts. V usage is TRBV12-3 or TRBV12-4 and J usage is TRBJ2-5; 8 bases align to TRBD1. This CDR3 contains 14 residues. V lost 3 bases and J lost 4; bases outside the gene matches: 4. The CDR3 here is CASSFAGGVETQYF. Written as DNA, the CDR3 is TGTGCCAGCAGTTTTGCAGGGGGCGTAGAGACCCAGTACTTC.

This clonotype turned up a few times. V gene TRBV7-9 combines with J gene TRBJ2-7, with 8 bases aligning to TRBD1. CDR1 is SEHNR, CDR2 FQNEAQ, per germline (reference sequence). Unmatched junction bases numbered 5, after V lost 4 bases and J lost 3 bases. The CDR3 covers 14 residues. CDR3 DNA: TGTGCCAGCAGCTCCCGACAGGGGAACTACGAGCAGTACTTC. Translation: CASSSRQGNYEQYF.

This clonotype was counted only a few times. The chain employs TRBV12-3 or TRBV12-4 and TRBJ2-5; TRBD2 agrees at 7 bases. The trim removed 5 bases at V and 4 bases at J, leaving 7 bases unmatched. This CDR3 contains 14 residues. CDR3: CASSRQTSIETQYF. In nucleotides, the CDR3 is TGTGCCAGCAGTCGCCAGACTAGCATAGAGACCCAGTACTTC.

This rearrangement joins TRBV20-1 to TRBJ1-1; the D gene is possibly TRBD1 (6 bases). CDR3 length equals 13 residues. Trimming took 4 bases from V and 4 from J, leaving 13 bases between them. Germline CDR1 is DFQATT and CDR2 is SNEGSKA (reference sequence). The CDR3 DNA sequence: TGCAGTGCTACAGGGGCGGGATCCACTGAAGCTTTCTTT. Translation gives CSATGAGSTEAFF.

The rearrangement uses TRBV20-1 and TRBJ2-1, with D uncertain. The V gene's germline CDR1 is DFQATT and CDR2 SNEGSKA (reference sequence). CDR3 length: 13 amino acids. V was clipped by 0 bases and J by 8 bases, with 11 bases between them. The CDR3, as DNA: TGCAGTGCTAGAGAGCCGCCCCGCGATGAGCAGTTCTTC. Amino acids: CSAREPPRDEQFF.

This clonotype was seen at least ten times. The chain uses TRBV4-2 and TRBJ1-4; TRBD1 is a possible D gene (6 bases). CDR1 and CDR2 from the germline V gene are LGHNA and YNFKEQ. The CDR3 runs 16 residues. Between the trimmed V and J ends, which lost 0 bases and 8 bases, there was a span of 16 bases. The CDR3 coding sequence is TGTGCCAGCAGCCAAGAGTGGGGACATCAGTGGGAAAAACTGTTTTTT. It codes for CASSQEWGHQWEKLFF.

This clonotype was observed once. The DNA for the CDR3 is TGTGCCAGCACTCGACTAGCGGGGTTATACAATGAGCAGTTCTTC. Amino acids: CASTRLAGLYNEQFF. This chain uses TRBV2 with TRBJ2-1; 11 bases are shared with TRBD2. The CDR3 contains 15 residues. With V trimmed by 7 bases and J by 4 bases, 6 bases remained unmatched. Germline V CDR1 and CDR2: SNHLY, FYNNEI.

This clonotype came up a few times. The rearrangement links TRBV7-9 to TRBJ1-2; 9 nucleotides agree with TRBD1. Trimming at V came to 5 bases and at J to 5 bases, leaving 12 bases not matched to a gene. Per germline, CDR1 SEHNR and CDR2 FQNEAQ (reference sequence). The CDR3 is 16 residues long. CDR3 nucleotide sequence: TGTGCCAGCAGCCCGCCACAGGGGGCAAATTGGTATGGCTACACCTTC. It is translated as CASSPPQGANWYGYTF.

The chain is built from TRBV13 and TRBJ2-4, with D possibly being TRBD1 (6 bases). Germline V gene sequence: CDR1 PRHDT, CDR2 FYEKMQ (reference sequence). The CDR3 totals 15 residues. Trimming left V 1 base short and J 8 bases short, with 15 bases between. The CDR3 loop reads CASSLDRAPRDIQYF. As DNA, the CDR3 is TGTGCCAGCAGCTTAGACAGGGCTCCAAGGGACATTCAGTACTTC.

This clonotype has only a few counts. The chain has TRBV2 and TRBJ2-7; 9 nucleotides agree with TRBD2. Per the germline V gene, CDR1 is SNHLY and CDR2 is FYNNEI. The CDR3 covers 16 residues. V was clipped by 6 bases and J by 5 bases; unmatched bases: 14. CDR3 nucleotide sequence: TGTGCCAGCAGACCCCCTTTAGCGGGAGTTTCCCACGAGCAGTACTTC. This codes for CASRPPLAGVSHEQYF.

The chain employs TRBV15 and TRBJ2-2, with D possibly matching TRBD2 (5 bases). Germline loops: CDR1 LNHNV, CDR2 YYDKDF (reference sequence). CDR3 length equals 15 residues. V was pared by 0 bases and J by 7 bases, with 12 bases between. This CDR3 reads CATSRDSGFGGELFF. For the CDR3, the DNA is TGTGCCACCAGCAGAGATTCGGGATTCGGCGGGGAGCTGTTTTTT.

This clonotype came up a few times. The chain has TRBV20-1 and TRBJ2-7; TRBD1 matches 7 bases. CDR3 size: 13 residues. Germline V gene lookup returns CDR1 DFQATT and CDR2 SNEGSKA (reference sequence). The trim removed 8 bases at V and 2 bases at J, leaving 9 bases unmatched. The CDR3 nucleotides are TGCAGTCCACGGGACAGCCTGACCTACGAGCAGTACGTC. Translated, it gives CSPRDSLTYEQYV.